These 16 T cell receptor beta chains were all obtained from the same sample, sequenced in a study of CD8 T cells in ankylosing spondylitis (dated by TCRdb to the late 2010s). Libraries were built with 5' RACE. The sample was run on an Illumina HiSeq 2500. TCRdb ran its own pipeline on the public reads, namely fastp trimming at Q25 and MiXCR clone calling, and kept in-frame beta chains. Identical CDR3 proteins give one entry, which carries the most common genes and DNA. The sample data list approximately 200,000 distinct CDR3 sequences, and around 13% of these were observed just once. More than 9.5% of the sample is in the top ten clones. The material sequenced was blood, either unsorted or a sorted T cell fraction (not recorded which). These receptors all come from a female donor with ankylosing spondylitis or in good health (not recorded which).

The sample holds many counts of this clonotype. CDR3 sequence (DNA): TGTGCCAGCAGCGAAACAGGGGGCGCGTCCTACGAGCAGTACTTC. Translated: CASSETGGASYEQYF. V is TRBV9 and J is TRBJ2-7, with TRBD1 identical over 9 bases. Germline trimming cut 3 bases from V and 1 base from J; bases unmatched to any gene: 5. Germline V gene sequence: CDR1 SGDLS, CDR2 YYNGEE. CDR3 size: 15 residues.

This clonotype was counted at least ten times. The chain has TRBV20-1 and TRBJ2-7, with 10 bases that match TRBD2. This CDR3 contains 14 residues. The V gene's germline CDR1 is DFQATT and CDR2 SNEGSKA (reference sequence). Trimming cost V 6 bases and J 0 bases; bases outside gene matches: 5. CDR3 in amino acids: CSALGLASSYEQYF. For the CDR3, the DNA is TGCAGTGCCCTGGGACTAGCGAGCTCCTACGAGCAGTACTTC.

V and J are TRBV18 and TRBJ2-3; D is unresolved. The CDR3 consists of 12 residues. Between the trimmed V and J ends, which lost 3 bases and 8 bases, there was a span of 9 bases. CDR1 KGHSH and CDR2 LQKENI come from the germline V gene. The CDR3 region is CASSPDLGTQYF. The CDR3 coding sequence is TGTGCCAGCTCACCCGACTTGGGTACGCAGTATTTT.

This clonotype was observed at least ten times. The chain combines TRBV20-1 with TRBJ1-4; D possibly corresponds to TRBD1 (5 bases). Germline CDR1 reads DFQATT; CDR2 reads SNEGSKA (reference sequence). V lost 0 bases and J lost 8, with 16 bases in between. There are 15 residues in the CDR3. This CDR3 reads CSARDGGRVWEKLFF. The CDR3 nucleotides are TGCAGTGCTAGAGATGGCGGCAGGGTGTGGGAAAAACTGTTTTTT.

This clonotype has at least ten counts. The rearrangement links TRBV27 to TRBJ2-2; D may be TRBD2 (6 bases). CDR1 is MNHEY, CDR2 SMNVEV, per germline (reference sequence). The CDR3 is made up of 15 amino acids. Trimming left V 5 bases short and J 5 bases short, with 15 bases between. The CDR3 DNA follows: TGTGCCAGCAGTCACACGTGGAGGGTTACCGGGGAGCTGTTTTTT. Translated: CASSHTWRVTGELFF.

This clonotype was seen ten or more times. The chain uses TRBV15 and TRBJ1-6, with D tentatively TRBD1 (5 bases). The CDR3 has 17 residues. Germline lookup yields CDR1 LNHNV and CDR2 YYDKDF (reference sequence). V lost 1 base to trimming and J lost 7 bases, with 17 bases between them. The CDR3 loop is CATSRAPGGAKNSPLHF. CDR3 in DNA: TGTGCCACCAGCAGAGCTCCGGGAGGGGCGAAGAATTCACCCCTCCACTTT.

J is TRBJ2-7 and V is TRBV18; TRBD1 agrees at 8 bases. This CDR3 has 15 amino acids. Germline loops: CDR1 KGHSH, CDR2 LQKENI. The V gene end was trimmed by 1 base and the J gene end by 9 bases; junction bases not matched to a gene: 11. The CDR3 reads CASSPLSQGGGAQYF. The DNA of the CDR3 is TGTGCCAGCTCACCACTCTCACAGGGGGGCGGTGCGCAGTACTTC.

A word on this clonotype: A much bigger clone sits one base away, suggesting this may be a read error. The CDR3 spells CASSGAESYEQYF. CDR3 bases: TGTGCCAGCAGTGGCGCTGAGAGCTACGAGCAGTACTTC. The rearrangement uses TRBV12-3 or TRBV12-4 and TRBJ2-7, with no clear D. The germline V and J ends were trimmed by 5 bases and 3 bases, with 11 bases remaining between them. The CDR3 spans 13 residues.

Many counts were recorded for this clonotype. CDR3 nucleotides: TGTGCCAGCAGCACCCCCGACGGGCCGGGACTAGCGCACACAGATACGCAGTATTTT. This gives the protein CASSTPDGPGLAHTDTQYF. The chain employs TRBV3-1 and TRBJ2-3; 10 bases are shared with TRBD2. The V gene end was trimmed by 5 bases and the J gene end by 2 bases; junction bases not matched to a gene: 16. From germline, CDR1 is LGHDT and CDR2 YNNKEL (reference sequence). The CDR3 loop spans 19 amino acids.

This clonotype was recorded many times. V is TRBV5-5 and J is TRBJ1-5; D call uncertain. V was pared by 0 bases and J by 4 bases, with 14 bases between. In germline, CDR1 is SGHKS, CDR2 YYEKEE (reference sequence). This CDR3 contains 16 residues. The CDR3 protein is CASSLALETSNQPQHF. The CDR3 DNA reads as TGTGCCAGCAGCTTGGCTCTCGAGACGTCGAATCAGCCCCAGCATTTT.

The gene calls are TRBV24-1 and TRBJ2-2; 8 bases fit TRBD1. The CDR3 spans 19 residues. The trim removed 5 bases at V and 0 bases at J, leaving 13 bases unmatched. Germline loops: CDR1 KGHDR, CDR2 SFDVKD. The CDR3 DNA reads TGTGCCACCAGTGGCCCCTCACAGGGGGTGATTGCGAACACCGGGGAGCTGTTTTTT. It specifies CATSGPSQGVIANTGELFF.

V is TRBV20-1 and J is TRBJ2-7; possible D gene TRBD2, 5 bases. Trimming left V 1 base short and J 4 bases short, with 17 bases between. The CDR3 has 15 residues. Germline CDR1 is DFQATT and CDR2 is SNEGSKA (reference sequence). The CDR3, as DNA: TGCAGTGCTAGAGCGACCAGCGGCCCGCTATACGAGCAGTACTTC. Translated: CSARATSGPLYEQYF.

Comments on this clonotype: One base away lies a much larger clone, so this may be a sequencing read error. The chain couples TRBV7-6 to TRBJ1-1; TRBD1 is a possible D gene (6 bases). CDR1 is SGHVS, CDR2 FNYEAQ, per germline. V shed 3 bases and J shed 4 bases, with 12 bases lying between them. The CDR3 has 14 residues. The CDR3 loop is CASSLGRGSTEAFF. The CDR3 coding sequence is TGTGCCAGCAGCTTGGGCAGGGGAAGCACTGAAGCTTTCTTT.

In its sample, this clonotype was seen many times. This sequence joins TRBV9 and TRBJ1-2; D remains ambiguous. Trimming took 4 bases from V and 6 from J, leaving 16 bases between them. Germline V CDR1 and CDR2: SGDLS, YYNGEE. This CDR3 has 14 residues. The CDR3 protein is CASSSRHRVDGYTF. The CDR3 DNA follows: TGTGCCAGCAGCTCTCGCCACCGAGTGGATGGCTACACCTTC.

Many counts were recorded for this clonotype. The chain joins TRBV12-3 or TRBV12-4 to TRBJ1-1, with 8 nucleotides matching TRBD1. Trimming took 6 bases from V and 4 from J; bases not matched to a gene: 4. The CDR3 is made up of 13 amino acids. The DNA for the CDR3 is TGTGCCAGCAGCAGGACAGGGAGCACTGAAGCTTTCTTT. Translating it yields CASSRTGSTEAFF.

This clonotype was picked up many times. The chain is built from TRBV5-4 and TRBJ1-1; D is possibly TRBD1 (5 bases). V was pared by 5 bases and J by 3 bases, with 20 bases between. CDR3 length equals 16 residues. In germline, CDR1 is SGHNT, CDR2 YYREEE (reference sequence). CDR3 nucleotide sequence: TGTGCCAGCAGGTTGCTCGGGGCGGGGGGAGACACTGAAGCTTTCTTT. Translated: CASRLLGAGGDTEAFF.